What follows describes a single TCR beta chain. The antigen remains undetermined. This sample is part of a study of cytomegalovirus exposure and HLA in healthy donors. Both 60 Vbeta primers and 13 Jbeta primers went into the PCR. Only in-frame clones appear in the TCRdb table, and some are missing; sequencing was by immunoSEQ multiplex PCR. Here the sample spans around 120,000 clones, about 80% being singletons. Study-level results: In a later analysis, donors in an Asian-associated ancestry cluster reportedly had fewer N-insertions in productive TCRs than the cohort mean.

V was cut by 7 bases and J by 0 bases, with 12 bases left in between. Germline V gene lookup returns CDR1 MNHNY and CDR2 SVGAGI (reference sequence). The CDR3 is 15 amino acids. The sample taken for sequencing was PBMCs. The receptor's source is a woman aged 45 to 65 in good health and CMV-seronegative. V and J are TRBV6-6 and TRBJ1-4, with D maybe TRBD1 (6 bases). This chain's CDR3 is CASTRGRATNEKLFF. The DNA for the CDR3 is TGTGCCAGCACCAGGGGACGGGCAACTAATGAAAAACTGTTTTTT.